The next 27 T cell receptor beta chains were all read from a single sample in a study of response to subunit inactivated influenza vaccine (dated by TCRdb to between 2017 and 2018). Preparation of the library involved RT-PCR. Sequencing used an Illumina HiSeq 2500. TCRdb ran its own pipeline on the public reads, namely fastp trimming at Q25 and MiXCR clone calling, and kept in-frame beta chains. CDR3 protein duplicates are merged, each entry listing the most common genes and DNA. This sample holds 650,000 to 800,000 distinct CDR3 sequences; 18% were observed only once. The ten largest make up roughly 11% of the sample. The starting material was PBMCs from blood, obtained roughly 5 days after vaccination. These receptors all come from a man aged 50-60 years who received an inactivated influenza vaccine. Donor details come from another sample of the same person, matched by shared clones.

V is TRBV5-1 and J is TRBJ2-6; the D is unclear. The CDR3 has 16 amino acids. The V and J ends lost 0 bases and 2 bases respectively, with 9 bases between them. Germline V CDR1 and CDR2: SGHRS, YFSETQ. As DNA, the CDR3 is TGCGCCAGCAGCTTGGCCGTGGTTCCTGGGGCCAACGTCCTGACTTTC. It yields the protein CASSLAVVPGANVLTF. Full variable domain (rest looked up from reference TRBV5-1 and TRBJ2-6): KAGVTQTPRYLIKTRGQQVTLSCSPISGHRSVSWYQQTPGQGLQFLFEYFSETQRNKGNFPGRFSGRQFSNSRSEMNVSTLELGDSALYLCASSLAVVPGANVLTFGAGSRLTVL.

As for this clonotype: One end of the junction is discordant with germline, which a read error may explain. The gene calls are TRBV7-2 and TRBJ2-1; the D is unclear. This CDR3 is 13 amino acids long. CDR1 SGHTA and CDR2 FQGNSA come from the germline V gene. The CDR3 sequence: CACSLDRGSEQFF. CDR3 coding DNA: TGTGCCTGCAGCTTAGATCGAGGTTCGGAGCAGTTCTTC.

This clonotype was detected ten times or more. J is TRBJ2-7 and V is TRBV12-3 or TRBV12-4, with D perhaps being TRBD1 or TRBD2 (7 bases each). This CDR3 spans 14 amino acids. The V end lost 6 bases, the J end lost 3 bases, and 15 bases lay between the germline ends. The CDR3 coding sequence is TGTGCCAGCAGCCCAGGGGGGGGCGTCTACGAGCAGTACTTC. Translating gives CASSPGGGVYEQYF.

This clonotype was seen more than once but under ten times. The rearrangement uses TRBV28 and TRBJ1-1; no reliable D call. Germline V gene data show CDR1 as MDHEN and CDR2 as SYDVKM. V was clipped by 5 bases and J by 3 bases, with 7 bases between them. The CDR3 runs to 12 residues. CDR3 bases: TGTGCCAGCAGTCTCACACACACTGAAGCTTTCTTT. It translates to CASSLTHTEAFF.

V usage is TRBV6-2 or TRBV6-3 and J usage is TRBJ2-5, with TRBD2 matching 7 bases. Germline lookup yields CDR1 MNHEY and CDR2 SVGEGT. V lost 4 bases and J lost 7; bases outside the gene matches: 12. CDR3 length: 15 amino acids. CDR3 sequence reads: CASSSPGGGFRTQYF. CDR3 DNA: TGTGCCAGCAGTTCTCCTGGCGGGGGTTTCCGGACCCAGTACTTC.

This clonotype was picked up a small number of times. CDR3 in DNA: TGCAGTGCCATTGGGAAGACAGGGGAAAGCTACGAGCAGTACTTC. Residues: CSAIGKTGESYEQYF. J is TRBJ2-7 and V is TRBV20-1, with 8 bases identical to TRBD1. This CDR3 region has 15 residues. V lost 6 bases, J lost 3 bases, and 13 bases stayed unmatched. The germline gives CDR1 DFQATT, CDR2 SNEGSKA (reference sequence).

The chain joins TRBV5-6 to TRBJ2-7; 7 bases map to TRBD2. There are 16 residues in the CDR3. V lost 2 bases, J lost 0 bases, and 8 bases stayed unmatched. The germline V gene encodes CDR1 SGHDT and CDR2 YYEEEE. CDR3 in amino acids: CASSLDRDYNSYEQYF. CDR3 bases: TGTGCCAGCAGCTTAGACCGGGACTACAACTCCTACGAGCAGTACTTC.

The chain couples TRBV12-3 or TRBV12-4 to TRBJ2-5, with 11 positions matching TRBD1. Trimming at V came to 2 bases and at J to 4 bases, leaving 3 bases not matched to a gene. The CDR3 has 15 residues. Here the CDR3 reads CASSLRGQGGETQYF. The CDR3 region has the DNA TGTGCCAGCAGTTTAAGGGGACAGGGGGGAGAGACCCAGTACTTC.

This clonotype was counted ten times or more. V gene TRBV24-1 combines with J gene TRBJ2-1, with 7 nucleotides matching TRBD1. Trimming removed 4 bases from V and 0 bases from J; junction bases left unmatched: 11. CDR1 KGHDR and CDR2 SFDVKD come from the germline V gene. This CDR3 is 18 amino acids long. CDR3 protein: CATSDNDRALSSYNEQFF. The DNA for the CDR3 is TGTGCCACCAGTGACAATGACAGGGCCCTGAGCTCCTACAATGAGCAGTTCTTC.

This clonotype came up a few times. The chain has TRBV20-1 and TRBJ2-1, with 7 positions matching TRBD2. CDR1 DFQATT and CDR2 SNEGSKA come from the germline V gene (reference sequence). The CDR3 has 15 amino acids. The junction had 11 bases not matched to a gene; V was cut back by 3 bases and J by 6 bases. The CDR3 bases are TGCAGTGCTAGCTCTACGGGACTAATTATCAATGAGCAGTTCTTC. Protein product: CSASSTGLIINEQFF.

This chain uses TRBV7-2 with TRBJ2-5, with 9 bases that match TRBD2. Germline CDR1 SGHTA, CDR2 FQGNSA. CDR3 size: 15 residues. Trimming at V came to 7 bases and at J to 0 bases, leaving 6 bases not matched to a gene. CDR3 bases: TGTGCCAGCATTTCCGGACTAGCGTACCAAGAGACCCAGTACTTC. This sequence encodes CASISGLAYQETQYF. The whole variable domain, remainder taken from reference TRBV7-2 and TRBJ2-5, is GAGVSQSPSNKVTEKGKDVELRCDPISGHTALYWYRQSLGQGLEFLIYFQGNSAPDKSGLPSDRFSAERTGGSVSTLTIQRTQQEDSAVYLCASISGLAYQETQYFGPGTRLLVL.

The V call is TRBV7-9, the J call TRBJ2-7; D perhaps matches TRBD2 (6 bases). V lost 3 bases, J lost 1 base, and 10 bases lay in between. The germline CDR1 and CDR2 sequences are SEHNR and FQNEAQ (reference sequence). This CDR3 contains 14 residues. The DNA of the CDR3 is TGTGCCAGCAGCTTTGGACTAAAGTCCTACGAGCAGTACTTC. Its protein product is CASSFGLKSYEQYF.

The table lists this clonotype with a few counts. This chain connects TRBV20-1 to TRBJ2-7; D gene uncertain. The V and J ends lost 0 bases and 3 bases respectively, with 9 bases between them. The germline V gene has CDR1 DFQATT and CDR2 SNEGSKA (reference sequence). This CDR3 has 13 amino acids. CDR3 loop: CSARDYQIYEQYF. In DNA form, the CDR3 reads TGCAGTGCTAGAGATTACCAGATCTACGAGCAGTACTTC.

The chain links TRBV7-2 to TRBJ2-5; TRBD1 agrees at 8 bases. This CDR3 is 13 amino acids long. Trimming took 5 bases from V and 7 from J; bases not matched to a gene: 6. The germline gives CDR1 SGHTA, CDR2 FQGNSA. This chain's CDR3 is CASSVTGEWTQYF. DNA for the CDR3: TGTGCCAGCAGCGTGACAGGGGAGTGGACCCAGTACTTC.

This clonotype was seen more than once but under ten times. V gene TRBV20-1 combines with J gene TRBJ1-4; D unclear. V lost 3 bases and J 7 bases, leaving 15 bases between the germline ends. The CDR3 length is 14 residues. The germline CDR1 and CDR2 sequences are DFQATT and SNEGSKA (reference sequence). The CDR3 DNA follows: TGCAGTGCTAGGAGGCCCGCCTCGGGTGAAAAACTGTTTTTT. It codes for CSARRPASGEKLFF.

The chain uses TRBV11-2 and TRBJ1-4, with D perhaps matching TRBD1 (5 bases). Trimming stripped 1 base from V and 13 bases from J, with 13 bases between. CDR1 is SGHAT, CDR2 FQNNGV, per germline. This CDR3 contains 13 residues. Written as DNA, the CDR3 is TGTGCCAGCAGCTTAGCCCCCGGGACGGGACTGTTTTTT. It specifies CASSLAPGTGLFF.

The CDR3, as DNA: TGTGCCACAGGCCCCCGGATGATCTACGAGCAGTACTTC. It specifies CATGPRMIYEQYF. The chain is built from TRBV10-3 and TRBJ2-7, with unresolved D. The germline gives CDR1 ENHRY, CDR2 SYGVKD. The CDR3 is 13 residues long. Trimming stripped 10 bases from V and 3 bases from J, with 16 bases between.

This clonotype was picked up a small number of times. V and J are TRBV11-2 and TRBJ2-1; 7 positions agree with TRBD1. This CDR3 comprises 17 residues. Per germline, CDR1 SGHAT and CDR2 FQNNGV. V was clipped by 5 bases and J by 3 bases; unmatched bases: 13. CDR3 in DNA: TGTGCCAGCAGCAGACCAAGTAAGGGGACAGTCTACAATGAGCAGTTCTTC. Translated, it gives CASSRPSKGTVYNEQFF.

This clonotype was observed a few times. The J gene is TRBJ2-1, the V gene TRBV4-2; D might be TRBD1 (5 bases). V dropped 0 bases and J dropped 9 bases, with 15 bases sitting between them. Germline CDR1 reads LGHNA; CDR2 reads YNFKEQ. The CDR3 consists of 15 residues. CDR3 DNA sequence: TGTGCCAGCAGCCAAGATGTTACTGGGGCCAGTGAGCAGTTCTTC. Its translation: CASSQDVTGASEQFF.

The J gene is TRBJ2-7, the V gene TRBV5-1, with 10 bases lining up with TRBD1. CDR1 SGHRS and CDR2 YFSETQ come from the germline V gene. There are 16 residues in the CDR3. The V gene end was trimmed by 0 bases and the J gene end by 7 bases; junction bases not matched to a gene: 10. CDR3 in DNA: TGCGCCAGCAGCTTGGCCCCGGGGACAGGGGATTATGAGCAGTACTTC. Protein sequence: CASSLAPGTGDYEQYF.

This chain links TRBV12-3 or TRBV12-4 with TRBJ1-1; D is ambiguous. V lost 1 base and J lost 10, with 7 bases in between. There are 11 residues in the CDR3. CDR3 nucleotides: TGTGCCAGCAGTTTAGGGGGTCCAGCTTTCTTT. Translation: CASSLGGPAFF.

This clonotype was counted only a few times. The genes are TRBV14 and TRBJ1-1; D call uncertain. Trimming pared 0 bases from V and 9 bases from J, leaving 8 bases between. CDR1 is SGHDN and CDR2 is FVKESK in the germline V gene. The length of the CDR3 is 12 residues. The CDR3 protein is CASSQDRVKAFF. As DNA, the CDR3 is TGTGCCAGCAGCCAAGATCGAGTGAAAGCTTTCTTT.

The chain joins TRBV20-1 to TRBJ2-3; TRBD2 matches 10 bases. The germline V gene encodes CDR1 DFQATT and CDR2 SNEGSKA (reference sequence). There are 15 residues in the CDR3. Germline trimming cut 6 bases from V and 4 bases from J; bases unmatched to any gene: 10. This chain's CDR3 is CSAQSSGRGADTQYF. CDR3 coding DNA: TGCAGTGCGCAGTCTAGCGGGAGAGGCGCAGATACGCAGTATTTT.

V is TRBV6-2 or TRBV6-3 and J is TRBJ2-2, with 9 bases fitting TRBD2. The V gene end was trimmed by 3 bases and the J gene end by 7 bases; junction bases not matched to a gene: 9. The CDR3 extends over 16 amino acids. Germline values: CDR1 MNHEY, CDR2 SVGEGT. CDR3 DNA sequence: TGTGCCAGCAGTTATTGGCTAGCGGGACTGAACGGGGAGCTGTTTTTT. Translating it yields CASSYWLAGLNGELFF.

V gene TRBV29-1 combines with J gene TRBJ2-7, with TRBD1 matching 7 bases. Trimming cost V 4 bases and J 2 bases; bases outside gene matches: 8. Germline CDR1 and CDR2: SQVTM and ANQGSEA. This CDR3 has 14 residues. The CDR3 nucleotides read TGCAGCGTTGGGGCTGAGGGGGCACCCTACGAGCAGTACTTC. It encodes CSVGAEGAPYEQYF.

This clonotype was recorded many times. The CDR3 region is CASSLGSGDWNEQFF. The CDR3, as DNA: TGTGCCAGCAGCTTGGGTAGCGGGGATTGGAATGAGCAGTTCTTC. The chain has TRBV11-1 and TRBJ2-1; TRBD2 matches 8 bases. The CDR3 extends over 15 amino acids. J lost 7 bases, V lost 3 bases, and 8 bases had no gene match. Germline lookup yields CDR1 SGHAT and CDR2 FQDESV (reference sequence).

The chain uses TRBV7-8 and TRBJ2-3; TRBD1 agrees at 9 bases. Germline V lookup: CDR1 SGHVS, CDR2 FQNEAQ. CDR3 length: 16 residues. The ends lost 6 bases at V and 3 bases at J; junction bases unmatched: 10. In DNA form, the CDR3 reads TGTGCCAGCAGACACAACAGGGGGCGCCGGACAGATACGCAGTATTTT. This translates into CASRHNRGRRTDTQYF.